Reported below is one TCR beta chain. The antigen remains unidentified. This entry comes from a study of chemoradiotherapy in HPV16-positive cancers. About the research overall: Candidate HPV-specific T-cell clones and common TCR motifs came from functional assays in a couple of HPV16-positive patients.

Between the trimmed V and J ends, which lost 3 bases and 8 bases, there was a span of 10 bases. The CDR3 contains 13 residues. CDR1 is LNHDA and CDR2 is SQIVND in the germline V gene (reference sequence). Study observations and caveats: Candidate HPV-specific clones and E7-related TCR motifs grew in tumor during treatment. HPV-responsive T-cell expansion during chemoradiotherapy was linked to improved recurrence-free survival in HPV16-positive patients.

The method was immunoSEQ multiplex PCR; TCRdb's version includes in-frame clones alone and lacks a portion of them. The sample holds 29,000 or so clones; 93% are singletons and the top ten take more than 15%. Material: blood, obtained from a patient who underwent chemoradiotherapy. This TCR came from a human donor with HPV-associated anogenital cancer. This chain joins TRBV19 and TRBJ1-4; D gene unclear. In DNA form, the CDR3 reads TGTGCCAGTAGTATTCTGGGGAAGGAAAAACTGTTTTTT. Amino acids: CASSILGKEKLFF.